Sequencing of this T cell receptor (beta chain) was carried out in a study of T cell responses to AZD1222 COVID-19 vaccine. Study conclusions and caveats: Spike-spanning, vaccine-associated CD4 TCRs were dominant at 160-218 and 743-854. Donors skewed white British and female; clonal diversity was possibly underestimated.

TCRdb keeps only in-frame clones here, not all; method: immunoSEQ multiplex PCR. The repertoire holds about 110,000 clones, with around 92% as singletons. Trimming took 4 bases from V and 6 from J, leaving 10 bases between them. Germline CDR1 GTSNPN, CDR2 SVGIG (reference sequence). The CDR3 totals 12 residues. A note on this clone: Antigen: not known.

The material sequenced was peripheral blood, taken on day 0 of AZD1222 vaccination. The chain recombines TRBV30 with TRBJ2-1, with D uncertain. The sequence was collected from an adult in good health. CDR3 nucleotide sequence: TGTGCCTGGATTCCATTGGGCAATGAGCAGTTCTTC. This gives the protein CAWIPLGNEQFF.